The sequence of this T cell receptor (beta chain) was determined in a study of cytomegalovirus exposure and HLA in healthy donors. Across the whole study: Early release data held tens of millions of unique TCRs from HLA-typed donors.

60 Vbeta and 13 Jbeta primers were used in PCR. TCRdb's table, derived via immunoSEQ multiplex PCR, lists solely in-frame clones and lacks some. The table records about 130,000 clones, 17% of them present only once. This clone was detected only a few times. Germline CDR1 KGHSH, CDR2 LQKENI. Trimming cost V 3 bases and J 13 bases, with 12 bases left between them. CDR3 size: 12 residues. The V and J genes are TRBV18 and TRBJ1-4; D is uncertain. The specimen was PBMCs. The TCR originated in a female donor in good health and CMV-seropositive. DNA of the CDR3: TGTGCCAGCTCACCTCCTCGCGGGGTACTGTTTTTT. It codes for CASSPPRGVLFF.